The subject of this entry is one T cell receptor (beta chain). CDR3 and TCR beta VDJ profiling relied on a genomic DNA template. One entry per CDR3 protein results from TCRdb running MiXCR on the reads. Among 270,000 or so distinct CDR3 sequences listed, approximately 80% were seen once. This specimen comes from a study of CD8+CD57+ T cells in acquired aplastic anemia. This CDR3 is built from 15 residues. Germline loops: CDR1 LNHNV, CDR2 YYDKDF (reference sequence). The V and J ends lost 5 bases and 2 bases respectively, with 12 bases between them. Sequencing was done on patients that had shown CD8+CD57+ cell expansion by flow cytometry. All patients were therapy-naive when blood was sampled.

The receptor was derived from a human donor with aplastic anemia. V gene TRBV15 combines with J gene TRBJ1-4; the D is unclear. The sample consisted of sorted CD4+, CD8+, or CD8+CD57+ T cells (not recorded which) from PBMCs. CDR3 sequence (DNA): TGTGCCACCAGCCACAGTCGAGGGACTAATGAAAAACTGTTTTTT. Translated, it gives CATSHSRGTNEKLFF.